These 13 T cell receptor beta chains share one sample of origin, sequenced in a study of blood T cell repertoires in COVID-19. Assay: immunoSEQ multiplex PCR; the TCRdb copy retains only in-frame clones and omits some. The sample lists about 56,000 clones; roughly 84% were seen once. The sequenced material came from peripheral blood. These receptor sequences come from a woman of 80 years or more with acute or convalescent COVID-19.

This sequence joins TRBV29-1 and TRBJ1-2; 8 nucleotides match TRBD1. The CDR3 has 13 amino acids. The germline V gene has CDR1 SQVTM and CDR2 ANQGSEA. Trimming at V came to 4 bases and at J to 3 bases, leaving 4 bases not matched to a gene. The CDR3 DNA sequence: TGCAGCGTTGCCAGGGGGCGAGACTATGGCTACACCTTC. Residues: CSVARGRDYGYTF.

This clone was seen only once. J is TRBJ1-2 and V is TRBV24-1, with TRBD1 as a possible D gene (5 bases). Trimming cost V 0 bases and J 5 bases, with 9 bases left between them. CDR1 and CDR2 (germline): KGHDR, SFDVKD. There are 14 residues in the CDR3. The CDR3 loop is CATSDLSQGYGYTF. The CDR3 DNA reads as TGTGCCACCAGTGATTTGAGTCAGGGTTATGGCTACACCTTC.

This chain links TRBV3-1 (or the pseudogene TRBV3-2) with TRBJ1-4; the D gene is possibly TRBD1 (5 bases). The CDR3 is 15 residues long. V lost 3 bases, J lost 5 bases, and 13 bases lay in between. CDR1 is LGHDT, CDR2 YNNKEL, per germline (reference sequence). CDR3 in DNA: TGTGCCAGCAGCCAGTCCGGGACTCTAAATGAAAAACTGTTTTTT. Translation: CASSQSGTLNEKLFF.

The DNA of the CDR3 is TGCGCCAGCAGCCAAGATTTAAGGGCCCCTGAGCGGGAAAAACTGTTTTTT. This sequence encodes CASSQDLRAPEREKLFF. J is TRBJ1-4 and V is TRBV4-1, with no clear D. Germline values: CDR1 MGHRA, CDR2 YSYEKL. Trimming stripped 0 bases from V and 8 bases from J, with 19 bases between. The CDR3 covers 17 residues.

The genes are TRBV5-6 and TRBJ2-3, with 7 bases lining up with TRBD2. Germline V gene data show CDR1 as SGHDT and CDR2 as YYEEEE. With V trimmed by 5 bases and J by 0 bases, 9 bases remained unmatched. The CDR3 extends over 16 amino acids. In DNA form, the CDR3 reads TGTGCCAGCAGACCTGAAGGGCGGGGGAGCACAGATACGCAGTATTTT. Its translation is CASRPEGRGSTDTQYF.

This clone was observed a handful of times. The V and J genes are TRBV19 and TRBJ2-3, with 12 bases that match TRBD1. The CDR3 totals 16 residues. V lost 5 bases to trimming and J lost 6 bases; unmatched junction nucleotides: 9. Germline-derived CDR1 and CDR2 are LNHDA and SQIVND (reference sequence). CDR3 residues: CASSPRGTGGWDTQYF. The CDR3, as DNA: TGTGCCAGTAGTCCCAGAGGGACAGGGGGCTGGGATACGCAGTATTTT.

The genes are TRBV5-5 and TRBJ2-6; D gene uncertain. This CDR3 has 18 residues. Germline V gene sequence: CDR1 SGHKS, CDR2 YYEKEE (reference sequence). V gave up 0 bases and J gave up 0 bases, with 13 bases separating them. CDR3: CASSLVPGASSGANVLTF. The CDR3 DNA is TGTGCCAGCAGCTTGGTTCCAGGTGCGAGCTCTGGGGCCAACGTCCTGACTTTC. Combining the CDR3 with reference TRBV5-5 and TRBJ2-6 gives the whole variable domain DAGVTQSPTHLIKTRGQQVTLRCSPISGHKSVSWYQQVLGQGPQFIFQYYEKEERGRGNFPDRFSARQFPNYSSELNVNALLLGDSALYLCASSLVPGASSGANVLTFGAGSRLTVL.

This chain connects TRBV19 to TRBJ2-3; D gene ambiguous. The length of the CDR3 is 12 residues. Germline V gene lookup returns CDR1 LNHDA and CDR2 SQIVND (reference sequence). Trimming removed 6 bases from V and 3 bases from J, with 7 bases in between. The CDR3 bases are TGTGCCAGTAGCCAACAAACAGATACGCAGTATTTT. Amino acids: CASSQQTDTQYF. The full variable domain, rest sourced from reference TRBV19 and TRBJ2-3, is DGGITQSPKYLFRKEGQNVTLSCEQNLNHDAMYWYRQDPGQGLRLIYYSQIVNDFQKGDIAEGYSVSREKKESFPLTVTSAQKNPTAFYLCASSQQTDTQYFGPGTRLTVL.

The CDR3 here is CASSIGLAYNEQFF. CDR3 coding DNA: TGTGCCAGCAGCATCGGACTAGCCTACAATGAGCAGTTCTTC. The rearrangement uses TRBV7-9 and TRBJ2-1, with 7 bases lining up with TRBD2. V lost 5 bases to trimming and J lost 2 bases; unmatched junction nucleotides: 3. The CDR3 is made up of 14 amino acids. CDR1 is SEHNR, CDR2 FQNEAQ, per germline (reference sequence).

The CDR3 coding sequence is TGTGCCAGCAGCCAAGATGAGTTAGCGCGGTTCTTC. Its translation: CASSQDELARFF. The J gene is TRBJ2-1, the V gene TRBV14, with a weak D call TRBD2 (5 bases). The CDR3 has 12 residues. Trimming left V 0 bases short and J 15 bases short, with 12 bases between. The germline V gene encodes CDR1 SGHDN and CDR2 FVKESK.

CDR3 DNA sequence: TGTGCCAGCAGCCCGCCCGGGACAAGCTCTGGAAACACCATATATTTT. It specifies CASSPPGTSSGNTIYF. This chain connects TRBV7-2 to TRBJ1-3; D is possibly TRBD1 (6 bases). Germline V lookup: CDR1 SGHTA, CDR2 FQGNSA. V lost 5 bases and J lost 0, with 14 bases in between. The CDR3 runs 16 residues.

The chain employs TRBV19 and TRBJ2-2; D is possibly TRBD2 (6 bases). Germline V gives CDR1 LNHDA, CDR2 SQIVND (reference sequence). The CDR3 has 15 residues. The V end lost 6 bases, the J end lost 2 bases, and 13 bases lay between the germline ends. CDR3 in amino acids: CASSGAGINTGELFF. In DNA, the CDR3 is TGTGCCAGTAGCGGGGCGGGGATCAACACCGGGGAGCTGTTTTTT.

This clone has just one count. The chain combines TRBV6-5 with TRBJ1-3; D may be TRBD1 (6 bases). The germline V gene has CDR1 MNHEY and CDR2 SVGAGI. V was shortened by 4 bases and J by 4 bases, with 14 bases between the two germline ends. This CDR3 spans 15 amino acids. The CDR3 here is CASSSKQGTGNTIYF. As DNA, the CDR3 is TGTGCCAGCAGTTCCAAACAGGGAACCGGAAACACCATATATTTT.